The 4 T cell receptor beta chains listed next were all sequenced from one sample in a study of response to subunit inactivated influenza vaccine. TCRdb recomputed calls from the RT-PCR reads with MiXCR, one row per CDR3 protein. The table has over 650,000 distinct CDR3 sequences, 15% to 20% seen once. Material: PBMCs from blood, obtained around 5 days after vaccination. These receptors came from a man aged 50 to 59 who received an inactivated influenza vaccine.

This clonotype was counted only a few times. V and J are TRBV4-1 and TRBJ2-5, with TRBD1 matching 7 bases. Trimming cost V 0 bases and J 4 bases; bases outside gene matches: 14. The germline gives CDR1 MGHRA, CDR2 YSYEKL. The CDR3 has 18 amino acids. The chain's CDR3 is CASSQESGTEIYGETQYF. The CDR3 coding sequence is TGCGCCAGCAGCCAAGAAAGTGGGACAGAAATTTATGGAGAGACCCAGTACTTC.

The CDR3 region is CASSLQTFEQFF. DNA for the CDR3: TGTGCCAGCAGCTTGCAGACTTTTGAGCAGTTCTTC. V gene TRBV5-6 combines with J gene TRBJ2-1; D is ambiguous. The CDR3 totals 12 residues. The germline CDR1 and CDR2 sequences are SGHDT and YYEEEE. Between the trimmed V and J ends, which lost 1 base and 9 bases, there was a span of 8 bases.

This chain uses TRBV12-3 or TRBV12-4 with TRBJ2-3; D is unresolved. The CDR3 covers 16 residues. V lost 4 bases and J 2 bases, leaving 16 bases between the germline ends. This CDR3 is CASSSVVGNPTDTQYF. Written as DNA, the CDR3 is TGTGCCAGCAGTTCCGTCGTGGGAAACCCCACAGATACGCAGTATTTT.

This chain connects TRBV24-1 to TRBJ2-7, with D unclear. The CDR3 covers 13 residues. Germline CDR1 is KGHDR and CDR2 is SFDVKD. The V gene lost 2 bases and the J gene lost 0 bases, with 4 bases spanning the gap. The CDR3 is CATSDSVSYEQYF. The DNA of the CDR3 is TGTGCCACCAGTGATTCTGTCTCCTACGAGCAGTACTTC.